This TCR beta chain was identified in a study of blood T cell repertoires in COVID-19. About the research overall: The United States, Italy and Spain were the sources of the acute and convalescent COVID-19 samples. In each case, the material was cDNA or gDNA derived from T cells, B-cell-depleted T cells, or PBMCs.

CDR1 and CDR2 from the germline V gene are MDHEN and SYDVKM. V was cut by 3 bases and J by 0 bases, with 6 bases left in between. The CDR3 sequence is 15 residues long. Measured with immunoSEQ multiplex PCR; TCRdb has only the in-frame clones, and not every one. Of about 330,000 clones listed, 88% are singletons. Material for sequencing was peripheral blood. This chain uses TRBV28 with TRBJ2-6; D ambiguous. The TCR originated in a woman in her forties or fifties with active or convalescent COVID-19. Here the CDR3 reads CASSFEHSGANVLTF. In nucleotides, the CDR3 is TGTGCCAGCAGTTTTGAACACTCTGGGGCCAACGTCCTGACTTTC.